The present T cell receptor (beta chain) was sequenced within a study of molecular identifiers for immune sequencing clone quantification. In its sample, this clonotype was seen a few times. This may be a read error, as it is one base from a much larger clone. Each CDR3 protein gets one entry after TCRdb re-called the PCR reads with MiXCR. The sample consists of about 640,000 distinct CDR3 sequences, about 20% of them appearing once. CDR1 and CDR2 (germline): DFQATT, SNEGSKA (reference sequence). The CDR3 is made up of 16 amino acids. Sequenced material: naive CD8+ T cells from blood, with Jurkat cell RNA spiked in. As to subset: FACS-sorted CD8+CD4-CCR7+CD45RA+ naive T cells. The J gene is TRBJ2-5, the V gene TRBV20-1; TRBD2 agrees at 7 bases. The TCR originated in a human donor in good health. Some libraries in this study had Jurkat cell RNA spiked in. The CDR3 region has the DNA TGCAGTGCTAGAGTTAATTCGTGGGAGGGCCAAGAGACCCGGTACTTC. It yields the protein CSARVNSWEGQETRYF.